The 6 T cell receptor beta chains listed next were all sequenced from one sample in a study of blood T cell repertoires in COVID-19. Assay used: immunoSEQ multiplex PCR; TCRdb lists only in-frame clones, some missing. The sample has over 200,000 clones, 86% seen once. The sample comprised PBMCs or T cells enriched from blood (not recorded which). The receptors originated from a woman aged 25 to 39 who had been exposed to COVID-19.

The CDR3 sequence: CASSGGRGANVLTF. The DNA for the CDR3 is TGTGCCAGCAGCGGGGGTCGTGGGGCCAACGTCCTGACTTTC. The chain is built from TRBV6-5 and TRBJ2-6; a weak D match, TRBD2 (6 bases). The CDR3 contains 14 residues. CDR1 is MNHEY and CDR2 is SVGAGI in the germline V gene. With 6 bases removed from V and 3 bases from J, the gap between germline ends came to 9 bases.

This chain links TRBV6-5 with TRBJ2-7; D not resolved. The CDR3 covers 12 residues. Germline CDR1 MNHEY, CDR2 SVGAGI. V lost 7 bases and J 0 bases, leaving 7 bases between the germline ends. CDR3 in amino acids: CASTAHSYEQYF. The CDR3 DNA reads TGTGCCAGCACAGCGCACTCCTACGAGCAGTACTTC.

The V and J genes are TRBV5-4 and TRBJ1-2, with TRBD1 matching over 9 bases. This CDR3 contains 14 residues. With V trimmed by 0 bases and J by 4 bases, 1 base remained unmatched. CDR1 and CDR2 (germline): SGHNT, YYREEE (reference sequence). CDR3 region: CASSLDRGLYGYTF. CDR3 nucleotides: TGTGCCAGCAGCTTGGACAGGGGGCTCTATGGCTACACCTTC.

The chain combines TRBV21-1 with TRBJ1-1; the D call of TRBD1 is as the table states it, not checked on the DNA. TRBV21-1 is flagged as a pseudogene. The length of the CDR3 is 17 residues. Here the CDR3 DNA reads TGTGCCAGCAGCAAAGTTTTCGTCGACAGGCCCAACACTGAAGCTTTCTTT. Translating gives CASSKVFVDRPNTEAFF.

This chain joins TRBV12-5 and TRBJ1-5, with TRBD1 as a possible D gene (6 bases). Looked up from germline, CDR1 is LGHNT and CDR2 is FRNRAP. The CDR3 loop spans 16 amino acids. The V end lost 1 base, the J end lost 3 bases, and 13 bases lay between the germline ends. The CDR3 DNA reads TGTGCTAGTGGTTTGGGGACAGTGCAGCCCAATCAGCCCCAGCATTTT. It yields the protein CASGLGTVQPNQPQHF.

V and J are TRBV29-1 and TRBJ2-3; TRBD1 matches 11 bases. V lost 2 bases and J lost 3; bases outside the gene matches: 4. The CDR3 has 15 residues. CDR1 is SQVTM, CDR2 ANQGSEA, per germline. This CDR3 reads CSVERGQGGTDTQYF. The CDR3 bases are TGCAGCGTTGAACGGGGACAGGGGGGAACAGATACGCAGTATTTT.